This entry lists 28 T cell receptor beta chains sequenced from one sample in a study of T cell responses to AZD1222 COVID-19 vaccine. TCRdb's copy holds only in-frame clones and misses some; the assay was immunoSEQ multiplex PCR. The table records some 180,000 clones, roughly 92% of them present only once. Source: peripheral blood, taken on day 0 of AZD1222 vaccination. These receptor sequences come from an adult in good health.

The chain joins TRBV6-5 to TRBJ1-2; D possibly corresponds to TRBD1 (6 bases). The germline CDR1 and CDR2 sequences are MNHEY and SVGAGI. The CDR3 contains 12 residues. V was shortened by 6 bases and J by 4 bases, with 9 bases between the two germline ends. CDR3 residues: CASRQGSYGYTF. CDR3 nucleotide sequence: TGTGCCAGCAGGCAGGGGAGCTATGGCTACACCTTC.

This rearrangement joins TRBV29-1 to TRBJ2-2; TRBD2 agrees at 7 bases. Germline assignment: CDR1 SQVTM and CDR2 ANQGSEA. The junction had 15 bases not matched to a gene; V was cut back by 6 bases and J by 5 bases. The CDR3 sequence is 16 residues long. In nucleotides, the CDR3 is TGCAGCGTCCCCGATAGGTCAGCGGGGCGGACCGGGGAGCTGTTTTTT. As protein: CSVPDRSAGRTGELFF.

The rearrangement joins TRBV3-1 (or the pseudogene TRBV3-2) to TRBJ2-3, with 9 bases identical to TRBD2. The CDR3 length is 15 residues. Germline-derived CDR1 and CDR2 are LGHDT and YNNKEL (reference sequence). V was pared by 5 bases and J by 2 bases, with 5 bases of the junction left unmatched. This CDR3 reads CASSTRGGATDTQYF. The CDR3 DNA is TGTGCCAGCAGCACACGCGGGGGGGCCACAGATACGCAGTATTTT.

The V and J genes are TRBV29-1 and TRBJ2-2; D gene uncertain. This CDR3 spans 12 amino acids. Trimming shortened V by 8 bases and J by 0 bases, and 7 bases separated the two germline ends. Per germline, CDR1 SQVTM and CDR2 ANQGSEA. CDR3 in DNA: TGCAGCTATGCTTCGAACACCGGGGAGCTGTTTTTT. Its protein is CSYASNTGELFF.

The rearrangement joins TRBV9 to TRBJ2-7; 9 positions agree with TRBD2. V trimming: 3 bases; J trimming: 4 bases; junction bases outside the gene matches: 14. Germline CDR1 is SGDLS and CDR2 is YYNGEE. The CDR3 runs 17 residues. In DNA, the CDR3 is TGTGCCAGCAGCGGGGCGAGGCGCGGGGGGGCCTCGTACGAGCAGTACGTC. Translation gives CASSGARRGGASYEQYV.

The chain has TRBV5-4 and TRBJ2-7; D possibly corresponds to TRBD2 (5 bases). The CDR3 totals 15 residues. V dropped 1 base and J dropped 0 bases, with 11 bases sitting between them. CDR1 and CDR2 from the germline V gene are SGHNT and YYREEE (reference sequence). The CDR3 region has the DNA TGTGCCAGCAGCTTGCAAGGCAGCGGCTCCTACGAGCAGTACTTC. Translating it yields CASSLQGSGSYEQYF. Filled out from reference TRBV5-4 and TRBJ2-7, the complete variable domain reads ETGVTQSPTHLIKTRGQQVTLRCSSQSGHNTVSWYQQALGQGPQFIFQYYREEENGRGNFPPRFSGLQFPNYSSELNVNALELDDSALYLCASSLQGSGSYEQYFGPGTRLTVT.

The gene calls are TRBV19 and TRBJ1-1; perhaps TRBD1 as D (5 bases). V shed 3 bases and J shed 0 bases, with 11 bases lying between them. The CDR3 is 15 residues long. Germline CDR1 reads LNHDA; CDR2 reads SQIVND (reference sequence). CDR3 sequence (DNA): TGTGCCAGTAGTATGGCGGGACGGATGAACACTGAAGCTTTCTTT. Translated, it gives CASSMAGRMNTEAFF.

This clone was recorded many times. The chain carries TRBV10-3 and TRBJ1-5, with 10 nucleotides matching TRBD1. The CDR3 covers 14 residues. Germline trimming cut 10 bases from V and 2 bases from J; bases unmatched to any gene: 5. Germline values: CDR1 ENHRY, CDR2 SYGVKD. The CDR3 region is CATGTGDGNQPQHF. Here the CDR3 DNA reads TGTGCCACAGGGACAGGGGATGGCAATCAGCCCCAGCATTTT.

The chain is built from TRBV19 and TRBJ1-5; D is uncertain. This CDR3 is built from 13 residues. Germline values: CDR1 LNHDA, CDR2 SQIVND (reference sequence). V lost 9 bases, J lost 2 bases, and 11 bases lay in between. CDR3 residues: CASVPGGNQPQHF. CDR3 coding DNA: TGTGCCAGCGTCCCCGGGGGCAATCAGCCCCAGCATTTT.

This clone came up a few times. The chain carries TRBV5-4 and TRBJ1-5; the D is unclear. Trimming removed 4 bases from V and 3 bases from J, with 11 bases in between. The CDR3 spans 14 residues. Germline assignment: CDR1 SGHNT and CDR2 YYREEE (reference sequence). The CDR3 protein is CASSMDGTNQPQHF. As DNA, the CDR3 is TGTGCCAGCAGCATGGACGGAACCAATCAGCCCCAGCATTTT. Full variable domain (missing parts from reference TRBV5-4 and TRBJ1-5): ETGVTQSPTHLIKTRGQQVTLRCSSQSGHNTVSWYQQALGQGPQFIFQYYREEENGRGNFPPRFSGLQFPNYSSELNVNALELDDSALYLCASSMDGTNQPQHFGDGTRLSIL.

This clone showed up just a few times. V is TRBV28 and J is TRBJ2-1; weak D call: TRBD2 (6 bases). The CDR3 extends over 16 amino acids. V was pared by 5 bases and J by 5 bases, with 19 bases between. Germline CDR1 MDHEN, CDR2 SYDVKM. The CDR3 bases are TGTGCCAGCAGTGACGCTGTACGGGGGTCCAACAATGAGCAGTTCTTC. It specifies CASSDAVRGSNNEQFF.

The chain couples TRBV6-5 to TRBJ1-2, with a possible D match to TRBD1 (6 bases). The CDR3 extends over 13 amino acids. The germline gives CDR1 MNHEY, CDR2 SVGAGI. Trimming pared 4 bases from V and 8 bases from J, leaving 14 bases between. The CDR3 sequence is CASSLGAGDGYTF. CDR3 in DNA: TGTGCCAGCAGTTTGGGGGCAGGGGACGGCTACACCTTC.

CDR3 coding DNA: TGCGCCAGCAGCCAACCTGCGGCAGGGTTCAACTATGGCTACACCTTC. Protein: CASSQPAAGFNYGYTF. The chain combines TRBV4-1 with TRBJ1-2, with D maybe TRBD1 (5 bases). The ends were cut back, 2 bases at V and 2 bases at J, with 15 bases in the middle. Germline assignment: CDR1 MGHRA and CDR2 YSYEKL. The CDR3 is 16 residues long.

Here the CDR3 reads CASSQRLGTQGGNEKLFF. The CDR3 region has the DNA TGCGCCAGCAGCCAAAGGTTGGGGACCCAAGGTGGGAATGAAAAACTGTTTTTT. The rearrangement joins TRBV4-3 to TRBJ1-4, with D perhaps TRBD1 (5 bases). The CDR3 has 18 residues. Deletions cut 2 bases from V and 5 bases from J, with 21 bases between. CDR1 is LGHNA and CDR2 is YSLEER in the germline V gene.

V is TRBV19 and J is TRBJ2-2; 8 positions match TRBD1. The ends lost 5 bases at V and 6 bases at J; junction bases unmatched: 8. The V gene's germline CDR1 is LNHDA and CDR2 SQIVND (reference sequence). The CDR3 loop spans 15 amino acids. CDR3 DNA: TGTGCCAGTAGTCCCGCGGACAGGGCGGCCGGGGAGCTGTTTTTT. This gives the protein CASSPADRAAGELFF.

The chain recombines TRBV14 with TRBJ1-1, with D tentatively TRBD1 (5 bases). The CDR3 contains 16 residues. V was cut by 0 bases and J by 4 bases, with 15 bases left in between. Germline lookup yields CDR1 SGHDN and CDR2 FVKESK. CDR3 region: CASSQDLVRAGTEAFF. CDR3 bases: TGTGCCAGCAGCCAAGATCTCGTCAGGGCGGGCACTGAAGCTTTCTTT.

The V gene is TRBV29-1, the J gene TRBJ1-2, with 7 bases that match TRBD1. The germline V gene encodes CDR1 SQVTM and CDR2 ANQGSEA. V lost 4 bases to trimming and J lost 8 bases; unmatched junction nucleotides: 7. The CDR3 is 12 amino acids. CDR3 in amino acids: CSVGEGAGGYTF. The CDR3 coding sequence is TGCAGCGTTGGTGAGGGGGCGGGAGGCTACACCTTC.

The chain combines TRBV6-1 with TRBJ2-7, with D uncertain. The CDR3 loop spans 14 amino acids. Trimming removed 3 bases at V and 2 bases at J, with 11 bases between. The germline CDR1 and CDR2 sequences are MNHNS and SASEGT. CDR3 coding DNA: TGTGCCAGCAGTGAGGGTGGCGGTCCCTACGAGCAGTACGTC. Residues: CASSEGGGPYEQYV.

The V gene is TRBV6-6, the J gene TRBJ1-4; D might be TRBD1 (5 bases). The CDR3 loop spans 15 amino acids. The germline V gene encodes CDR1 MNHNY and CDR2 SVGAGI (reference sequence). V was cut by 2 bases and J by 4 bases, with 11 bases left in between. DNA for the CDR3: TGTGCCAGCAGTTACGAAGACAGAAGTAATGAAAAACTGTTTTTT. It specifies CASSYEDRSNEKLFF.

DNA of the CDR3: TGTGCCTGGAGGCCGGGCTGGAACACTGAAGCTTTCTTT. The encoded protein is CAWRPGWNTEAFF. The V and J genes are TRBV30 and TRBJ1-1, with unresolved D. Between the trimmed V and J ends, which lost 3 bases and 1 base, there was a span of 9 bases. This CDR3 spans 13 amino acids. The V gene's germline CDR1 is GTSNPN and CDR2 SVGIG (reference sequence).

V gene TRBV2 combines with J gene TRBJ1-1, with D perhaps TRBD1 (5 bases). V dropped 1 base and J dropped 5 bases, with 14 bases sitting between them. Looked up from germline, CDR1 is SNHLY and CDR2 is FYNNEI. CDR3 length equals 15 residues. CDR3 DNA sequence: TGTGCCAGCAGTGAAGTGGGGCGGGGGGGAACTGAAGCTTTCTTT. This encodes CASSEVGRGGTEAFF.

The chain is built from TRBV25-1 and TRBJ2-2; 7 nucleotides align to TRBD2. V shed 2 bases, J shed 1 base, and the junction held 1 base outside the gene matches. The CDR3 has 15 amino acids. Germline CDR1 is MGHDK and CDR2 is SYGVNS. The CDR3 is CASSERGENTGELFF. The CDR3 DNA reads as TGTGCCAGCAGTGAACGGGGGGAGAACACCGGGGAGCTGTTTTTT.

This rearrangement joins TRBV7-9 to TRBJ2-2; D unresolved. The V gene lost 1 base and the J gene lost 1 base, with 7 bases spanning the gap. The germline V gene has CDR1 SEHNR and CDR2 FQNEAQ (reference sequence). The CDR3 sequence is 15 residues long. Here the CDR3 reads CASSLVPMNTGELFF. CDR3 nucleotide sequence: TGTGCCAGCAGCTTAGTACCAATGAACACCGGGGAGCTGTTTTTT.

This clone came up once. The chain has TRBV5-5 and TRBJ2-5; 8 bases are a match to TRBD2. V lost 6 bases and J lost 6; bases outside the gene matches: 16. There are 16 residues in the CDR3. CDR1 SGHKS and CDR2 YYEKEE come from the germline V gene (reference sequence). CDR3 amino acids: CASNQQRGPVFQTQYF. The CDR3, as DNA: TGTGCCAGCAACCAACAGCGGGGGCCCGTGTTTCAGACCCAGTACTTC.

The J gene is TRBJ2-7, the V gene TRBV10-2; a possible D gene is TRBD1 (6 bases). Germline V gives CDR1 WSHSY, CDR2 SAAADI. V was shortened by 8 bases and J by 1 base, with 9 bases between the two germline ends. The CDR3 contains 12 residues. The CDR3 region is CASATGSYEQYF. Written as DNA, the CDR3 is TGCGCCAGCGCGACAGGATCCTACGAGCAGTACTTC.

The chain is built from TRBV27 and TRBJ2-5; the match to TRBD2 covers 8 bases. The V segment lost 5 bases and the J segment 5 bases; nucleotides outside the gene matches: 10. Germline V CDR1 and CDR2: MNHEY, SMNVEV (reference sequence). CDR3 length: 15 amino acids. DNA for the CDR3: TGTGCCAGCAGTACAAGGGGACTAGAATCGGAGACCCAGTACTTC. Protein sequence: CASSTRGLESETQYF.

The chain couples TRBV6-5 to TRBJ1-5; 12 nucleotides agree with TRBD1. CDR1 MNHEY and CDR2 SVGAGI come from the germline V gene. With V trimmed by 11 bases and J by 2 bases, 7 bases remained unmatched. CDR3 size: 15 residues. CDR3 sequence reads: CAAGTGGAGNQPQHF. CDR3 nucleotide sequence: TGTGCCGCTGGGACAGGGGGCGCCGGCAATCAGCCCCAGCATTTT.

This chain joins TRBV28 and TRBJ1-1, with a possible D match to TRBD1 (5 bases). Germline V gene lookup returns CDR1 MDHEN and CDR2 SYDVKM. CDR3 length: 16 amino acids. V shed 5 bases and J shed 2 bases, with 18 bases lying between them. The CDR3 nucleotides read TGTGCCAGCAGTGCCGGCGTGGTGGGGGGAAACACTGAAGCTTTCTTT. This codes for CASSAGVVGGNTEAFF.